This T cell receptor (beta chain) stems from a study of blood T cell repertoires in COVID-19. Study at large: Both acute and convalescent COVID-19 samples were obtained from the United States, Italy and Spain. The cDNA or gDNA used as material had been derived from T cells, B-cell-depleted T cells, or PBMCs.

In the source study's methods: Reference gene primer amplification yielded estimated nucleated cell counts. TCRdb's copy holds only in-frame clones and misses some; the assay was immunoSEQ multiplex PCR. The V and J calls and clone size were taken over from that table, and D and trimming were inferred from the DNA. The table lists around 250,000 clones, about nine tenths of them singletons. V was shortened by 9 bases and J by 6 bases, with 21 bases between the two germline ends. The CDR3 is made up of 14 amino acids. Per the germline V gene, CDR1 is SGDLS and CDR2 is YYNGEE. The chain joins TRBV9 to TRBJ1-2; tentatively, D is TRBD1 (6 bases). The receptor comes from a woman aged 55-69 years who had recovered from COVID-19. Input material: peripheral blood. The CDR3 nucleotides read TGTGCCACCAGTAGGGGGATTGAGATAGATGGCTACACCTTC. It encodes CATSRGIEIDGYTF.